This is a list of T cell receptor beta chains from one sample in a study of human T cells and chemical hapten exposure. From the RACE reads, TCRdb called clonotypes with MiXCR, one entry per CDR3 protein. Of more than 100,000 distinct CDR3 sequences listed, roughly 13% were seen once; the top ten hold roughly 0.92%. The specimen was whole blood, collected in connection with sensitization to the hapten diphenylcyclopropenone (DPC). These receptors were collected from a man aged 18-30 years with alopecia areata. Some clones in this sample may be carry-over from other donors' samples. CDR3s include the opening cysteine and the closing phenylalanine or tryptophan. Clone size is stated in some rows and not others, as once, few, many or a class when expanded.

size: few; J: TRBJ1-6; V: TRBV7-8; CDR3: CASSLVGDSPLHF
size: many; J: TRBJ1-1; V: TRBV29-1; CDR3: CSVDTPTNTEAFF
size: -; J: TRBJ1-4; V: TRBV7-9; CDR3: CASSPGQAPTNEKLFF
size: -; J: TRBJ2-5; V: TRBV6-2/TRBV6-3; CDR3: CASSSRGKETQYF
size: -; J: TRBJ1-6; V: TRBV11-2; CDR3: CASSLPTGGMNSPLHF
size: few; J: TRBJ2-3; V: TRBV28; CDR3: CASSPPGQLRNTQYF
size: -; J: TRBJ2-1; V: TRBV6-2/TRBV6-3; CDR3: CASSYGLRFRSDNEQFF
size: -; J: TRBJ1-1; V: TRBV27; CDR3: CASSSETANTEAFF
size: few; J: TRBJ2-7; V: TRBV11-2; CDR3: CASSPSEAHYEQYF
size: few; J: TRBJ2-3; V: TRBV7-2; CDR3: CASSSPSTDTQYF
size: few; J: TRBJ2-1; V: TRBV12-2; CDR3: CASRSRTHRDSSYNEQFF
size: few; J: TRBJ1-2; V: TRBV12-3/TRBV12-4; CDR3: CASSLWGSRVDYGYTF
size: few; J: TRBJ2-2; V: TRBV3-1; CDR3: CASTKGAMGTGELFF
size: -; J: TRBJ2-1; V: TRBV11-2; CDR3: CASSSYISSYNEQFF
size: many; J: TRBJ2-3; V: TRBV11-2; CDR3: CASSLGLAVYTDTQYF
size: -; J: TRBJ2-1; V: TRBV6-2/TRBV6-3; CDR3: CASPKGVAGADEQFF
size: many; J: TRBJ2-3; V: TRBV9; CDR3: CQSNTDTQYF
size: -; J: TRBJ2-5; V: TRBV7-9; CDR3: CASSFSLGQGDGETQYF
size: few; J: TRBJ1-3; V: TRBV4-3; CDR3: CASSQDLRTDYSGNTIYF
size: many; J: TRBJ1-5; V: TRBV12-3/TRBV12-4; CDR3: CASSGDRGSNQPQHF
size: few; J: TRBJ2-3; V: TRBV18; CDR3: CASSPNPDYKGSSTDTQYF
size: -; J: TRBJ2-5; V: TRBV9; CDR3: CASSVAARFQETQYF
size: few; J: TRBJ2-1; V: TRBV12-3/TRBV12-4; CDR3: CASSLRRSRNYNEQFF
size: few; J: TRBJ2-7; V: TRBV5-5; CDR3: CASSSTGLAGSYEQYF
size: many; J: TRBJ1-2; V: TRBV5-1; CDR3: CASSWGDRERRSGYTF
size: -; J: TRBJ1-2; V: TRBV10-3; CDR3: CAISLEGSGYTF
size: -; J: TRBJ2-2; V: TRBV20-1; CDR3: CSARGTSQANTGELFF
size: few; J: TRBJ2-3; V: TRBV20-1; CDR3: CSAKGQGATDTQYF
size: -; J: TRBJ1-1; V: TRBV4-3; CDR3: CASSQEGHQAFF
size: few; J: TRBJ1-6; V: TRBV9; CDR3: CASSVESGDNSPLHF
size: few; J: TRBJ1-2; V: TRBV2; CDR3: CASSGSRVRYGYTF
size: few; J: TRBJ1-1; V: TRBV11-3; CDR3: CASSFSGGDTEAFF
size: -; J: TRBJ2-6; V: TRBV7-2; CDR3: CASSTRLVSGANVLTF
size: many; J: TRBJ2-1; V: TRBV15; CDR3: CATSYPTGKFNNEQFF
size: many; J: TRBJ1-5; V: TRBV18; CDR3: CASSPARGHSGNQPQHF
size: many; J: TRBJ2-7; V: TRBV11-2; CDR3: CASSSDSFHEQYF
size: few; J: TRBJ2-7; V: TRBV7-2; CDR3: CASSLRRGSHYEQYF
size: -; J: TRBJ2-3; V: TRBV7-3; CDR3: CASSWDTDTQYF
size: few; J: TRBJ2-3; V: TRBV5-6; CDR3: CASSSFILAGSADTQYF
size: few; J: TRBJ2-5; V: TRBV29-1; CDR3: CSVGRGEETQYF
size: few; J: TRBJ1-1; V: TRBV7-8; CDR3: CASREQMNTEAFF
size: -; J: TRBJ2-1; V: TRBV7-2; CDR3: CASRQPGAARSSYNEQFF
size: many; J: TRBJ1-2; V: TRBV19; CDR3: CASSQLWGYTF
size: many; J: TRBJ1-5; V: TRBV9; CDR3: CASSLEGQRGQPQHF
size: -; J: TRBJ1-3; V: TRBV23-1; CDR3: CASSERTVRSGNTIYF
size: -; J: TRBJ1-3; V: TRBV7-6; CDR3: CASSLLGTAFYPSGNTIYF
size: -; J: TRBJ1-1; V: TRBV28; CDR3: CASSPDANTEAFF
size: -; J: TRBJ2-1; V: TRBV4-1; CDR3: CASSHPGGSAYNEQFF
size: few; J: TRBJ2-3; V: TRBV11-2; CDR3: CASSQSGGGADTQYF
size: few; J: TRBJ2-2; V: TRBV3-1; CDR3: CASSQGDFFTGELFF
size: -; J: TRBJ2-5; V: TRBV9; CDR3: CASSPGLASSGTQYF
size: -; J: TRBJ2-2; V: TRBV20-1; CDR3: CSASGTGYPGEPFF
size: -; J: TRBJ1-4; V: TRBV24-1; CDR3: CATSTGGGGDEKLFF
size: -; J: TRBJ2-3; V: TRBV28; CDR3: CASHWSSGDKGDTQYF
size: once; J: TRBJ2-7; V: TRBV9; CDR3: CASSVVPGNYEQYF
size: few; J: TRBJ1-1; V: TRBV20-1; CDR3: CSARDWERSNTEAFF
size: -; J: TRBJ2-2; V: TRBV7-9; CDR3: CASRPYVRDTGELFF
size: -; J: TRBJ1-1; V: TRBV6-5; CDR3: CASSYGGRTEAFF